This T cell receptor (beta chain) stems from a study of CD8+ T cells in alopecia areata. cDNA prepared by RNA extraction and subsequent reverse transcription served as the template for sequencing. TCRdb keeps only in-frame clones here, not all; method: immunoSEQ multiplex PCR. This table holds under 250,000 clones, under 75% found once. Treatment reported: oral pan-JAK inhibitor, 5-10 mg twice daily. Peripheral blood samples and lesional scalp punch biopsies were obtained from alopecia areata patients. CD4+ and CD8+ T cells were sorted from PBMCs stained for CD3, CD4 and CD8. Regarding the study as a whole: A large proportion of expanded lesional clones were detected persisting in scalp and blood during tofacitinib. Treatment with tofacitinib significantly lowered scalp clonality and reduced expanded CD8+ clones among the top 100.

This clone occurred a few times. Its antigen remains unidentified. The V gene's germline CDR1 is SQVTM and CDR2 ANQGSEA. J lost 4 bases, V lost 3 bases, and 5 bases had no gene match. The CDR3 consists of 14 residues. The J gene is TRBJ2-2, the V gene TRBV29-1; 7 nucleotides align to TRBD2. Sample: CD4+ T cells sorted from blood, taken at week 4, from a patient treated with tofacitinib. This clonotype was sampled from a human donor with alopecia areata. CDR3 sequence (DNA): TGCAGCGTTGATTTCGGGAGGAGCACCGGGGAGCTGTTTTTT. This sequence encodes CSVDFGRSTGELFF.